These T cell receptor beta chains were read from a single sample in a study of cytomegalovirus exposure and HLA in healthy donors. Sequencing was performed with immunoSEQ multiplex PCR; in TCRdb, only in-frame clones are kept and a portion is missing. The table shows around 150,000 clones, with 75% to 80% occurring only once. The source material was PBMCs. The source of these receptors is a woman aged 40 to 50 in good health and CMV-seropositive. Both conserved end residues are part of each CDR3. The D gene is left open where the match is weak. Only some rows state a clone size, as once, few, many or a class for expanded clones.

TRBD2,once,TRBJ2-1,TRBV7-9,CASSLMLAGFLFF,TGTGCCAGCAGCTTAATGCTAGCGGGGTTCTTGTTCTTC
TRBD2,few,TRBJ2-5,TRBV25-1,CASTMGSGSVETQYF,TGTGCCAGCACCATGGGTAGCGGGAGCGTTGAGACCCAGTACTTC
NA,NA,TRBJ2-2,TRBV14,CASSRGGSATGELFF,TGTGCCAGCAGCAGGGGGGGGAGTGCCACCGGGGAGCTGTTTTTT
NA,once,TRBJ1-1,TRBV29-1,CSAEGQGGTEAFF,TGCAGCGCTGAGGGCCAGGGAGGGACTGAAGCTTTCTTT
NA,NA,TRBJ2-5,TRBV7-2,CASSPGGGAGETQYF,TGTGCCAGCAGCCCCGGCGGGGGCGCGGGGGAGACCCAGTACTTC
NA,NA,TRBJ1-4,TRBV7-2,CASSSQATNEKLFF,TGTGCCAGCAGTTCACAGGCAACTAATGAAAAACTGTTTTTT
TRBD1,once,TRBJ2-5,TRBV6-5,CASSFLDRSQTQYF,TGTGCCAGCAGTTTCTTGGACAGGTCGCAGACCCAGTACTTC
TRBD2,NA,TRBJ2-1,TRBV25-1,CASRLAGDVGEQFF,TGTGCCAGCAGACTAGCGGGGGATGTTGGTGAGCAGTTCTTC
TRBD1,once,TRBJ2-7,TRBV4-2,CASSHDRGEQYF,TGTGCCAGCAGCCACGACAGGGGAGAGCAGTACTTC
NA,NA,TRBJ1-3,TRBV25-1,CASSEFVGNTIYF,TGTGCCAGCAGTGAATTCGTCGGAAACACCATATATTTT